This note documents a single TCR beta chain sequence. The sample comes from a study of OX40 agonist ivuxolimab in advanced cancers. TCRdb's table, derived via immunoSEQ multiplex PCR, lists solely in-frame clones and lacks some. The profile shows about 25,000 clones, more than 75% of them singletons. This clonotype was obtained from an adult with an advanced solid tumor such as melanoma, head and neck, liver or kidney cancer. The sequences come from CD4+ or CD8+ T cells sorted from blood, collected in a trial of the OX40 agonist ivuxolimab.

The CDR3 protein is CASSSGLAGDHYQETQYF. In DNA, the CDR3 is TGTGCCAGCAGCTCCGGACTAGCGGGAGACCATTACCAAGAGACCCAGTACTTC. The V gene is TRBV11-2, the J gene TRBJ2-5, with 13 bases that match TRBD2. Trimming at V came to 4 bases and at J to 0 bases, leaving 8 bases not matched to a gene. CDR1 is SGHAT and CDR2 is FQNNGV in the germline V gene. CDR3 size: 18 residues. The full variable domain, with the rest looked up from reference TRBV11-2 and TRBJ2-5, is EAGVAQSPRYKIIEKRQSVAFWCNPISGHATLYWYQQILGQGPKLLIQFQNNGVVDDSQLPKDRFSAERLKGVDSTLKIQPAKLEDSAVYLCASSSGLAGDHYQETQYFGPGTRLLVL.